The 11 T cell receptor beta chains reported below all come from one sample, sequenced in a study of T cell responses to AZD1222 COVID-19 vaccine. The assay was immunoSEQ multiplex PCR, and TCRdb's table has in-frame clones only and misses some. Among tens of thousands of clones listed, roughly 90% were seen once. The source material was peripheral blood, sampled on day 0 of MenACWY control vaccination. The receptors originated from an adult in good health.

The rearrangement joins TRBV7-2 to TRBJ1-1; 7 nucleotides agree with TRBD1. V lost 5 bases to trimming and J lost 2 bases; unmatched junction nucleotides: 17. The CDR3 contains 18 residues. CDR1 is SGHTA and CDR2 is FQGNSA in the germline V gene. As DNA, the CDR3 is TGTGCCAGCAGCCCATCCACAGGGGATCGGGTCTTCAACACTGAAGCTTTCTTT. It codes for CASSPSTGDRVFNTEAFF.

Here the CDR3 reads CASTDSRRGQLNSPLHF. The CDR3 nucleotides are TGTGCCAGCACCGATTCAAGGCGGGGTCAGCTTAATTCACCCCTCCACTTT. V usage is TRBV28 and J usage is TRBJ1-6; no reliable D call. The germline V gene encodes CDR1 MDHEN and CDR2 SYDVKM. This CDR3 region has 17 residues. V lost 7 bases and J lost 6, with 22 bases in between.

This chain uses TRBV7-2 with TRBJ2-3; 13 bases fit TRBD2. This CDR3 has 18 residues. Germline V lookup: CDR1 SGHTA, CDR2 FQGNSA. Germline trimming cut 5 bases from V and 4 bases from J; bases unmatched to any gene: 12. CDR3 DNA: TGTGCCAGCAGCCGTACTAGCGGGGGGGCCGTCTTCTCAGATACGCAGTATTTT. This codes for CASSRTSGGAVFSDTQYF.

The chain has TRBV2 and TRBJ1-3; tentative D call: TRBD1 (5 bases). The CDR3 contains 13 residues. CDR1 is SNHLY, CDR2 FYNNEI, per germline. Deletions cut 6 bases from V and 5 bases from J, with 11 bases between. This chain's CDR3 is CASRTDFRNTIYF. CDR3 DNA: TGTGCCAGCAGGACAGATTTTAGAAACACCATATATTTT.

This chain's CDR3 is CSVTGMNTEAFF. CDR3 sequence (DNA): TGCAGCGTAACAGGTATGAACACTGAAGCTTTCTTT. This chain connects TRBV29-1 to TRBJ1-1; D possibly corresponds to TRBD1 (5 bases). V was shortened by 6 bases and J by 0 bases, with 8 bases between the two germline ends. CDR1 and CDR2 (germline): SQVTM, ANQGSEA. The CDR3 runs to 12 residues.

The rearrangement links TRBV4-3 to TRBJ2-7, with 10 bases matching TRBD1. The CDR3 covers 16 residues. With 2 bases clipped from V and 3 bases from J, the junction kept 7 bases outside the gene matches. Looked up from germline, CDR1 is LGHNA and CDR2 is YSLEER. CDR3: CASSQPGTGEIYEQYF. The CDR3 DNA reads as TGCGCCAGCAGCCAACCCGGGACAGGGGAAATCTACGAGCAGTACTTC.

The V call is TRBV19, the J call TRBJ1-5; a weak D match, TRBD1 (5 bases). Looked up from germline, CDR1 is LNHDA and CDR2 is SQIVND (reference sequence). The CDR3 totals 16 residues. V lost 5 bases and J lost 2, with 16 bases in between. The CDR3 region is CASSLSTAWGNQPQHF. CDR3 DNA sequence: TGTGCCAGTAGTCTCTCGACAGCCTGGGGCAATCAGCCCCAGCATTTT.

The V call is TRBV5-1, the J call TRBJ2-2; D not certain. The CDR3 contains 17 residues. V lost 4 bases, J lost 0 bases, and 16 bases lay in between. Germline V lookup: CDR1 SGHRS, CDR2 YFSETQ. Here the CDR3 reads CASSRIIGDANTGELFF. The CDR3 coding sequence is TGCGCCAGCAGCCGAATCATTGGAGACGCGAACACCGGGGAGCTGTTTTTT. Drawing the rest from reference TRBV5-1 and TRBJ2-2, the complete variable domain is KAGVTQTPRYLIKTRGQQVTLSCSPISGHRSVSWYQQTPGQGLQFLFEYFSETQRNKGNFPGRFSGRQFSNSRSEMNVSTLELGDSALYLCASSRIIGDANTGELFFGEGSRLTVL.

This sequence joins TRBV18 and TRBJ1-1; the D is unclear. V was clipped by 1 base and J by 1 base, with 1 base between them. The CDR3 spans 12 residues. CDR1 is KGHSH, CDR2 LQKENI, per germline. CDR3 residues: CASSPQNTEAFF. The DNA for the CDR3 is TGTGCCAGCTCACCACAGAACACTGAAGCTTTCTTT.

In this sample, this clone turned up once. This chain links TRBV6-2 or TRBV6-3 with TRBJ1-1; 8 bases match TRBD1. The CDR3 runs 12 residues. The germline CDR1 and CDR2 sequences are MNHEY and SVGEGT. Losses at the gene ends were 6 bases for V and 11 bases for J; bases not matched to a gene: 8. CDR3 sequence reads: CASSTTGQEAFF. CDR3 sequence (DNA): TGTGCCAGCAGCACAACGGGACAGGAGGCTTTCTTT.

This sequence joins TRBV5-6 and TRBJ1-1; D is undetermined. The CDR3 runs to 14 residues. Germline CDR1 reads SGHDT; CDR2 reads YYEEEE. V lost 7 bases and J lost 1, with 14 bases in between. The CDR3 coding sequence is TGTGCCAGCTGGCGCAACGGGCGGAACACTGAAGCTTTCTTT. It encodes CASWRNGRNTEAFF.